This T cell receptor beta chain was sequenced for a study of blood T cell repertoires in COVID-19. This clone was recorded a few times. Clones were read by immunoSEQ multiplex PCR, and TCRdb kept only the in-frame ones, dropping some. The sample gives some 170,000 clones, roughly 86% of which show up once; around 1.4% is in the top ten. This CDR3 has 15 residues. Germline-derived CDR1 and CDR2 are LNHDA and SQIVND (reference sequence). V lost 3 bases and J lost 1, with 12 bases in between. Specimen: peripheral blood. The TCR was taken from a woman in her 50s with acute or convalescent COVID-19. V is TRBV19 and J is TRBJ1-1; possibly TRBD1 for D (5 bases). CDR3 sequence (DNA): TGTGCCAGTAGTATGATGGTGACAGAGAACACTGAAGCTTTCTTT. Protein: CASSMMVTENTEAFF.